The entry below gives a single T cell receptor beta chain sequence along with its context. These data belong to a study of shared clonotypes between healthy human individuals. Several immunoSEQ plates received, in even portions, the genomic DNA of each subset. Profiling relied on immunoSEQ multiplex PCR, and the TCRdb table lists in-frame clones only, not all of them. This sample has some 900,000 clones; roughly 72% occur once, and the top ten carry 1.5%. All of the donors resided in Nashville, Tennessee, and each was a Caucasian adult. Germline assignment: CDR1 MGHRA and CDR2 YSYEKL. The V gene lost 0 bases and the J gene lost 11 bases, with 11 bases spanning the gap. The CDR3 spans 14 residues.

The chain recombines TRBV4-1 with TRBJ1-6; a weak D match, TRBD1 (5 bases). The sequencing input was memory CD4+ T cells sorted from blood. As to subset: CD45RA-negative fraction. The origin of this receptor is a man younger than 35 in good health. The DNA of the CDR3 is TGCGCCAGCAGCCAAGATGAGGGGTTAGCACCCCTCCACTTT. It specifies CASSQDEGLAPLHF.